These 14 T cell receptor beta chains came from one sample sequenced in a study of identifying expanded T cells in peripheral blood. Produced via immunoSEQ multiplex PCR; TCRdb's table is partial and in-frame only. Altogether tens of thousands of clones are present, 70% to 90% being singletons, with the ten largest covering about 4.5%. Sample: blood. These receptors were taken from a person between 18 and 75 years old in good health.

This chain links TRBV21-1 with TRBJ2-3; the table's D call, TRBD1, was not checked against the DNA. TRBV21-1 counts as a pseudogene. This CDR3 spans 16 amino acids. The CDR3 DNA is TGTGCCAGCAGCAAAGAAGACAGCGTCGGGCCAGATACGCAGTATTTT. Its translation: CASSKEDSVGPDTQYF.

CDR3 residues: CASRIGQGASYGYTF. CDR3 nucleotide sequence: TGTGCCAGCAGAATAGGACAGGGGGCAAGCTATGGCTACACCTTC. V is TRBV2 and J is TRBJ1-2, with 11 positions matching TRBD1. V trimming: 6 bases; J trimming: 4 bases; junction bases outside the gene matches: 7. The CDR3 runs to 15 residues. CDR1 is SNHLY and CDR2 is FYNNEI in the germline V gene.

The rearrangement links TRBV28 to TRBJ2-5, with D uncertain. Trimming shortened V by 4 bases and J by 0 bases, and 12 bases separated the two germline ends. This CDR3 has 15 amino acids. Per germline, CDR1 MDHEN and CDR2 SYDVKM. The CDR3 DNA follows: TGTGCCAGCAGTTCTATTACAGCGTACCAAGAGACCCAGTACTTC. Amino acids: CASSSITAYQETQYF.

This chain uses TRBV6-5 with TRBJ2-5; D is ambiguous. The CDR3 extends over 12 amino acids. From germline, CDR1 is MNHEY and CDR2 SVGAGI. Trimming pared 4 bases from V and 4 bases from J, leaving 7 bases between. CDR3 loop: CASSFPPETQYF. The CDR3 DNA reads as TGTGCCAGCAGTTTTCCTCCAGAGACCCAGTACTTC.

The chain uses TRBV5-1 and TRBJ2-3; TRBD2 is a possible D gene (5 bases). V dropped 0 bases and J dropped 2 bases, with 13 bases sitting between them. The CDR3 is 16 residues long. CDR1 SGHRS and CDR2 YFSETQ come from the germline V gene. Here the CDR3 reads CASSLAAQTTTDTQYF. The CDR3 DNA reads as TGCGCCAGCAGCTTGGCCGCACAGACTACCACAGATACGCAGTATTTT.

This clone was detected once. The V gene is TRBV27, the J gene TRBJ1-3, with 7 bases fitting TRBD1. V was pared by 7 bases and J by 4 bases, with 10 bases of the junction left unmatched. The germline gives CDR1 MNHEY, CDR2 SMNVEV (reference sequence). The CDR3 is made up of 15 amino acids. This CDR3 reads CASKARGPGGNTIYF. CDR3 sequence (DNA): TGTGCCAGCAAGGCGAGGGGGCCGGGAGGAAACACCATATATTTT.

The table lists this clone with a few counts. V and J are TRBV2 and TRBJ1-5; 9 bases are a match to TRBD1. Germline V gives CDR1 SNHLY, CDR2 FYNNEI. CDR3 length: 14 residues. After removal of 8 bases from V and 6 bases from J, the junction contained 8 bases not matched to a gene. For the CDR3, the DNA is TGTGCCAGCCTCCTGACAGGGGGAAGTCAGCCCCAGCATTTT. It is translated as CASLLTGGSQPQHF.

This rearrangement joins TRBV6-4 to TRBJ1-1; D remains unclear. This CDR3 is built from 13 residues. The germline V and J ends were trimmed by 3 bases and 2 bases, with 7 bases remaining between them. Germline assignment: CDR1 MRHNA and CDR2 SNTAGT. The CDR3 DNA reads as TGTGCCAGCAGTGAACAGCCTAACACTGAAGCTTTCTTT. Residues: CASSEQPNTEAFF.

The rearrangement joins TRBV5-3 to TRBJ2-3; 8 bases are a match to TRBD1. TRBV5-3 is assigned to the ORF class and has an uncertain function. This CDR3 has 14 residues. V lost 2 bases, J lost 4 bases, and 3 bases stayed unmatched. CDR3 in DNA: TGTGCCAGAAGCTTCAGGGGGCACGCAGATACGCAGTATTTT. Its translation: CARSFRGHADTQYF.

This clone showed up just once. The gene calls are TRBV30 and TRBJ1-2; D is ambiguous. The germline V and J ends were trimmed by 4 bases and 0 bases, with 21 bases remaining between them. CDR1 is GTSNPN, CDR2 SVGIG, per germline (reference sequence). The CDR3 sequence is 17 residues long. CDR3 in amino acids: CAWTDPRPLTPNYGYTF. The CDR3 nucleotides are TGTGCCTGGACGGACCCCAGGCCGTTGACCCCTAACTATGGCTACACCTTC.

The rearrangement joins TRBV5-6 to TRBJ1-4, with 7 bases lining up with TRBD1. The germline V gene has CDR1 SGHDT and CDR2 YYEEEE. The V and J ends lost 1 base and 7 bases, in that order; junction bases with no gene match: 1. There are 13 residues in the CDR3. The CDR3 loop is CASSLNRGEKLFF. CDR3 nucleotides: TGTGCCAGCAGCTTGAACAGGGGTGAAAAACTGTTTTTT.

The chain recombines TRBV5-1 with TRBJ2-7, with 13 bases identical to TRBD2. Germline V gene sequence: CDR1 SGHRS, CDR2 YFSETQ. The CDR3 contains 16 residues. The trim removed 0 bases at V and 6 bases at J, leaving 6 bases unmatched. CDR3 bases: TGCGCCAGCAGCTTGGGTACTAGCGGGAGGGCCCTCGAGCAGTACTTC. It translates to CASSLGTSGRALEQYF.

This sequence joins TRBV2 and TRBJ1-5; TRBD1 might be the D (5 bases). With 3 bases removed from V and 7 bases from J, the gap between germline ends came to 16 bases. Germline CDR1 and CDR2: SNHLY and FYNNEI. There are 15 residues in the CDR3. The CDR3 coding sequence is TGTGCCAGCAGTGATGTGGGCCAGGGAATACAGCCCCAGCATTTT. Encoded protein: CASSDVGQGIQPQHF.

The chain carries TRBV28 and TRBJ1-5; TRBD1 agrees at 9 bases. This CDR3 region has 15 residues. V shed 6 bases, J shed 7 bases, and the junction held 10 bases outside the gene matches. Germline CDR1 reads MDHEN; CDR2 reads SYDVKM. The CDR3 DNA sequence: TGTGCCAGCAGCCGCGAAACAGGGGGCTGGCAGCCCCAGCATTTT. This sequence encodes CASSRETGGWQPQHF.